The rows below give T cell receptor beta chains drawn from one sample of a study of siplizumab effects on memory and regulatory T cells. Repertoires were generated with immunoSEQ multiplex PCR, while TCRdb's copy carries only in-frame clones and drops some. The table records roughly 120,000 clones, about 92% of them present only once. Sequenced material: Tregs sorted from blood. These receptors all stem from a human donor in good health. Each CDR3 is given with its conserved first and last residue. A D gene is named only where the DNA matches it firmly. Expanded clones are given a class, and other clones once, few, many or no size at all.

size: NA
J: TRBJ2-1
D: NA
V: TRBV7-9
CDR3: CASSLEGEQFF
DNA: TGTGCCAGCAGCTTAGAAGGAGAGCAGTTCTTC

size: NA
J: TRBJ1-2
D: NA
V: TRBV27
CDR3: CASSFGNRGAGYTF
DNA: TGTGCCAGCAGTTTCGGAAACCGGGGTGCGGGCTACACCTTC

size: NA
J: TRBJ1-1
D: TRBD1
V: TRBV11-2
CDR3: CASSLGPGQGVIGTEAFF
DNA: TGTGCCAGCAGCTTAGGCCCGGGACAGGGGGTGATAGGGACTGAAGCTTTCTTT

size: NA
J: TRBJ2-7
D: NA
V: TRBV11-3
CDR3: CASSLDSLSEQYF
DNA: TGTGCCAGCAGCTTAGATTCCCTTTCCGAGCAGTACTTC

size: NA
J: TRBJ1-1
D: NA
V: TRBV6-5
CDR3: CASSHPTETNTEAFF
DNA: TGTGCCAGCAGCCACCCGACAGAGACGAACACTGAAGCTTTCTTT

size: NA
J: TRBJ2-3
D: NA
V: TRBV6-1
CDR3: CASGPGEGTDTQYF
DNA: TGTGCCAGCGGACCGGGAGAGGGCACAGATACGCAGTATTTT

size: NA
J: TRBJ2-1
D: NA
V: TRBV5-4
CDR3: CASSSQTVSYNEQFF
DNA: TGTGCCAGCAGCTCCCAGACTGTCTCCTACAATGAGCAGTTCTTC

size: once
J: TRBJ2-2
D: TRBD1
V: TRBV15
CDR3: CATNTGTGITGELFF
DNA: TGTGCCACCAATACCGGGACAGGGATCACCGGGGAGCTGTTTTTT

size: NA
J: TRBJ1-5
D: NA
V: TRBV19
CDR3: CASKGPVANQPQHF
DNA: TGTGCCAGTAAGGGACCGGTGGCCAATCAGCCCCAGCATTTT

size: NA
J: TRBJ1-2
D: NA
V: TRBV19
CDR3: CASTPPGLGDYGYTF
DNA: TGTGCCAGTACCCCGCCGGGACTAGGCGACTATGGCTACACCTTC

size: NA
J: TRBJ2-1
D: NA
V: TRBV15
CDR3: CATSGAGHYNEQFF
DNA: TGTGCCACCAGCGGAGCGGGCCACTACAATGAGCAGTTCTTC

size: NA
J: TRBJ2-7
D: NA
V: TRBV6-5
CDR3: CASSYSQFSYEQYF
DNA: TGTGCCAGCAGTTACAGTCAGTTCTCCTACGAGCAGTACTTC

size: once
J: TRBJ1-5
D: TRBD1
V: TRBV7-2
CDR3: CASSPGQGQPQHF
DNA: TGTGCCAGCAGCCCGGGACAGGGTCAGCCCCAGCATTTT

size: NA
J: TRBJ2-6
D: NA
V: TRBV2
CDR3: CASYKVPPQSSGANVLTF
DNA: TGTGCCAGCTACAAGGTTCCTCCACAAAGCTCTGGGGCCAACGTCCTGACTTTC

size: NA
J: TRBJ2-7
D: NA
V: TRBV27
CDR3: CASSFTGPRAYEQYF
DNA: TGTGCCAGCAGTTTTACAGGGCCCCGGGCCTACGAGCAGTACTTC

size: NA
J: TRBJ2-5
D: NA
V: TRBV30
CDR3: CAWSPSQGTQYF
DNA: TGTGCCTGGAGTCCCAGCCAAGGGACCCAGTACTTC

size: NA
J: TRBJ2-1
D: NA
V: TRBV18
CDR3: CASSPVVNEQFF
DNA: TGTGCCAGCTCACCCGTAGTCAATGAGCAGTTCTTC

size: NA
J: TRBJ1-1
D: NA
V: TRBV27
CDR3: CASSLFGRLNTEAFF
DNA: TGTGCCAGCAGTTTATTTGGGCGGCTGAACACTGAAGCTTTCTTT

size: NA
J: TRBJ1-1
D: NA
V: TRBV7-9
CDR3: CASSLGHGTGNTEAFF
DNA: TGTGCCAGCAGCTTAGGTCATGGGACGGGGAACACTGAAGCTTTCTTT

size: NA
J: TRBJ2-5
D: TRBD2
V: TRBV7-9
CDR3: CASSKAGVETQYF
DNA: TGTGCCAGCAGTAAAGCGGGGGTAGAGACCCAGTACTTC

size: NA
J: TRBJ2-3
D: NA
V: TRBV5-1
CDR3: CASSQFGQMADTQYF
DNA: TGCGCCAGCAGCCAATTTGGGCAGATGGCAGATACGCAGTATTTT

size: NA
J: TRBJ2-1
D: NA
V: TRBV18
CDR3: CASSPRALGNYNEQFF
DNA: TGTGCCAGCTCACCACGTGCCCTCGGCAACTACAATGAGCAGTTCTTC

size: few
J: TRBJ1-2
D: NA
V: TRBV19
CDR3: CASTWEGGYTF
DNA: TGTGCCAGTACCTGGGAGGGTGGCTACACCTTC

size: NA
J: TRBJ1-5
D: TRBD1
V: TRBV7-2
CDR3: CASSSQGNQPQHF
DNA: TGTGCCAGCAGCTCACAGGGGAATCAGCCCCAGCATTTT

size: once
J: TRBJ2-5
D: TRBD1
V: TRBV5-1
CDR3: CASSLVGDPQGAETQYF
DNA: TGCGCCAGCAGCTTGGTTGGAGACCCGCAGGGGGCAGAGACCCAGTACTTC

size: NA
J: TRBJ2-7
D: TRBD1
V: TRBV19
CDR3: CASSFGQGAAYEQYF
DNA: TGTGCCAGTAGTTTCGGACAGGGGGCGGCCTACGAGCAGTACTTC

size: NA
J: TRBJ1-4
D: NA
V: TRBV19
CDR3: CASSHNLRPRNEKLFF
DNA: TGTGCCAGTAGCCACAACTTACGGCCCCGAAATGAAAAACTGTTTTTT

size: NA
J: TRBJ1-4
D: NA
V: TRBV27
CDR3: CASSTPGEGGPFTVNEKLFF
DNA: TGTGCCAGCAGTACTCCCGGAGAAGGGGGGCCCTTTACCGTTAATGAAAAACTGTTTTTT

size: NA
J: TRBJ2-7
D: TRBD2
V: TRBV10-1
CDR3: CASSESKLAGGINEQYF
DNA: TGCGCCAGCAGTGAGTCGAAACTAGCGGGAGGAATTAACGAGCAGTACTTC

size: NA
J: TRBJ2-7
D: NA
V: TRBV15
CDR3: CATSRDRGREQYF
DNA: TGTGCCACCAGCAGAGACAGGGGTCGCGAGCAGTACTTC

size: NA
J: TRBJ2-1
D: NA
V: TRBV10-3
CDR3: CAISTTGGAGNEQFF
DNA: TGTGCCATCAGTACCACAGGGGGGGCTGGTAATGAGCAGTTCTTC

size: NA
J: TRBJ2-5
D: NA
V: TRBV5-1
CDR3: CASSFGYTTQETQYF
DNA: TGCGCCAGCAGCTTTGGGTACACTACCCAAGAGACCCAGTACTTC

size: NA
J: TRBJ1-5
D: NA
V: TRBV6-4
CDR3: CASSRQVDQPQHF
DNA: TGTGCCAGCAGTAGACAGGTGGATCAGCCCCAGCATTTT

size: NA
J: TRBJ2-1
D: NA
V: TRBV5-1
CDR3: CASSLRGGIGNEQFF
DNA: TGCGCCAGCAGCTTGAGGGGGGGCATAGGTAATGAGCAGTTCTTC

size: NA
J: TRBJ1-2
D: NA
V: TRBV5-4
CDR3: CASSLAREHGYTF
DNA: TGTGCCAGCAGCTTGGCCCGGGAACATGGCTACACCTTC

size: NA
J: TRBJ2-7
D: TRBD1
V: TRBV18
CDR3: CASSINGDRAVEQYF
DNA: TGTGCCAGCTCCATAAATGGGGACAGGGCCGTCGAGCAGTACTTC

size: few
J: TRBJ1-2
D: NA
V: TRBV10-3
CDR3: CAISEGTYGYTF
DNA: TGTGCCATCAGTGAAGGAACATACGGCTACACCTTC

size: NA
J: TRBJ2-1
D: TRBD1
V: TRBV7-3
CDR3: CASSLDRVSYNEQFF
DNA: TGTGCCAGCAGCTTAGACAGGGTCTCCTACAATGAGCAGTTCTTC

size: NA
J: TRBJ1-1
D: NA
V: TRBV25-1
CDR3: CASSGLTEAFF
DNA: TGTGCCAGCAGCGGGCTGACCGAAGCTTTCTTT

size: NA
J: TRBJ2-5
D: NA
V: TRBV5-5
CDR3: CASSPYEGRETQYF
DNA: TGTGCCAGCAGCCCCTACGAGGGGCGCGAGACCCAGTACTTC

size: NA
J: TRBJ2-7
D: TRBD2
V: TRBV11-3
CDR3: CASSLRGGYEQYF
DNA: TGTGCCAGCAGCTTACGGGGGGGCTACGAGCAGTACTTC

size: NA
J: TRBJ2-3
D: TRBD1
V: TRBV7-6
CDR3: CASSSIQDRGGADTQYF
DNA: TGTGCCAGCAGCTCCATACAAGACAGGGGGGGAGCAGATACGCAGTATTTT

size: NA
J: TRBJ2-7
D: TRBD1
V: TRBV6-6
CDR3: CASSDRGFLEQYF
DNA: TGTGCCAGCAGTGACAGGGGCTTTCTCGAGCAGTACTTC

size: NA
J: TRBJ1-4
D: NA
V: TRBV7-8
CDR3: CASSFREGSSTNEKLFF
DNA: TGTGCCAGCAGCTTCAGGGAGGGATCATCAACTAATGAAAAACTGTTTTTT

size: few
J: TRBJ1-1
D: NA
V: TRBV29-1
CDR3: CSVWGRSMNTEAFF
DNA: TGCAGCGTGTGGGGACGGTCCATGAACACTGAAGCTTTCTTT

size: NA
J: TRBJ1-1
D: TRBD1
V: TRBV7-9
CDR3: CASSSPTVQGTEAFF
DNA: TGTGCCAGCAGCTCACCGACCGTACAGGGGACTGAAGCTTTCTTT

size: NA
J: TRBJ1-2
D: NA
V: TRBV27
CDR3: CASSPGTEYYGYTF
DNA: TGTGCCAGCAGTCCCGGGACGGAGTACTATGGCTACACCTTC

size: NA
J: TRBJ2-2
D: NA
V: TRBV27
CDR3: CASSLWDTGELFF
DNA: TGTGCCAGCAGTTTATGGGACACCGGGGAGCTGTTTTTT

size: NA
J: TRBJ2-4
D: NA
V: TRBV6-5
CDR3: CASSYATGAKNIQYF
DNA: TGTGCCAGCAGTTACGCCACAGGGGCCAAAAACATTCAGTACTTC

size: NA
J: TRBJ2-5
D: NA
V: TRBV15
CDR3: CATSRGLQETQYF
DNA: TGTGCCACCAGCAGAGGGCTACAAGAGACCCAGTACTTC

size: NA
J: TRBJ1-2
D: NA
V: TRBV7-9
CDR3: CASSFGGRSYGYTF
DNA: TGTGCCAGCAGCTTTGGGGGCCGCTCCTATGGCTACACCTTC

size: few
J: TRBJ1-6
D: NA
V: TRBV2
CDR3: CASMISIYNSPLHF
DNA: TGTGCCAGCATGATAAGTATCTATAATTCACCCCTCCACTTT

size: once
J: TRBJ1-1
D: NA
V: TRBV5-1
CDR3: CASSLKGGNTEAFF
DNA: TGCGCCAGCAGCTTGAAAGGGGGGAACACTGAAGCTTTCTTT

size: NA
J: TRBJ2-7
D: TRBD2
V: TRBV30
CDR3: CAWSSGGYEQYF
DNA: TGTGCCTGGAGTAGCGGGGGCTACGAGCAGTACTTC

size: NA
J: TRBJ2-7
D: NA
V: TRBV5-6
CDR3: CASSLIPYEQYF
DNA: TGTGCCAGCAGCTTGATCCCATACGAGCAGTACTTC

size: NA
J: TRBJ2-1
D: TRBD2
V: TRBV7-8
CDR3: CASSFPLAGGPYEQFF
DNA: TGTGCCAGCAGCTTTCCCCTAGCGGGAGGGCCGTATGAGCAGTTCTTC

size: NA
J: TRBJ2-2
D: TRBD1
V: TRBV6-1
CDR3: CASSEGTRQGWTGELFF
DNA: TGTGCCAGCAGTGAAGGCACCCGACAGGGATGGACCGGGGAGCTGTTTTTT

size: NA
J: TRBJ2-7
D: TRBD2
V: TRBV6-6
CDR3: CASSPRGAGEQYF
DNA: TGTGCCAGCAGTCCGCGGGGGGCTGGCGAGCAGTACTTC

size: NA
J: TRBJ2-3
D: NA
V: TRBV6-1
CDR3: CASSEPGSTDTQYF
DNA: TGTGCCAGCAGTGAACCCGGGAGCACAGATACGCAGTATTTT

size: NA
J: TRBJ1-4
D: NA
V: TRBV7-9
CDR3: CASSLARLEKLFF
DNA: TGTGCCAGCAGCTTAGCGCGCCTGGAAAAACTGTTTTTT